The 20 T cell receptor beta chains below come from one sample, sequenced in a study of tumor-infiltrating lymphocytes in glioblastoma multiforme. TCRB libraries came from RNA via three nested multiplex PCR rounds. MiXCR, run by TCRdb on the multiplex PCR reads, gives a single entry per CDR3 protein. The sample holds about 32,000 distinct CDR3 sequences, 60% to 65% seen once. The sequenced material came from brain tumor tissue. The receptors here all came from a male donor with glioblastoma.

CDR3 region: CASSLRRGGGDTQYF. In nucleotides, the CDR3 is TGTGCCAGCAGCCTGAGACGGGGAGGTGGGGATACGCAGTATTTT. The rearrangement uses TRBV7-8 and TRBJ2-3; maybe TRBD2 (6 bases). The ends were cut back, 5 bases at V and 6 bases at J, with 18 bases in the middle. This CDR3 spans 15 amino acids. Germline V CDR1 and CDR2: SGHVS, FQNEAQ.

The chain is built from TRBV12-3 or TRBV12-4 and TRBJ2-3, with 7 bases identical to TRBD1. The CDR3 is 13 amino acids. The V and J ends lost 4 bases and 11 bases, in that order; junction bases with no gene match: 9. As DNA, the CDR3 is TGTGCCAGCAGTTCGGAGTACACAGGGGTGCAGTATTTT. This gives the protein CASSSEYTGVQYF.

On this clonotype itself: It is likely a read error, because the conserved phenylalanine at the end of the CDR3 is missing. The limits of the CDR3 on the DNA are not certain, so only TCRdb's listed CDR3 is given. The CDR3: CASSLDSSGYTL. The chain joins TRBV12-3 or TRBV12-4 to TRBJ1-2; the D call TRBD1 from the table was never checked on the DNA. Termini included, the CDR3 measures 12 amino acids.

A word on this clonotype: An end of the junction does not agree with germline; a read error may underlie this. The rearrangement uses TRBV29-1 and TRBJ2-1; weak D call: TRBD2 (5 bases). There are 16 residues in the CDR3. Germline V gene data show CDR1 as SQVTM and CDR2 as ANQGSEA. The CDR3 DNA reads TGCAGCGTCGAAGTACTAGTCAAGGGCTCCTACAATAAGCAGTTCTTC. Encoded protein: CSVEVLVKGSYNKQFF.

The chain uses TRBV6-1 and TRBJ2-7; 12 bases are shared with TRBD2. Germline V gene lookup returns CDR1 MNHNS and CDR2 SASEGT. After removal of 7 bases from V and 4 bases from J, the junction contained 2 bases not matched to a gene. The CDR3 contains 13 residues. As DNA, the CDR3 is TGTGCCAGCAAACTAGCGGGAGGATACGAGCAGTACTTC. It codes for CASKLAGGYEQYF.

The chain joins TRBV12-3 or TRBV12-4 to TRBJ1-6; a weak D match, TRBD1 (5 bases). V was trimmed by 6 bases and J by 14 bases, leaving 14 bases between them. The CDR3 length is 12 residues. For the CDR3, the DNA is TGTGCCAGCAGCAGTCAGGGTTTATCCCTCCACTTT. Protein sequence: CASSSQGLSLHF.

This chain connects TRBV20-1 to TRBJ2-2, with a weak D call TRBD1 (6 bases). The CDR3 has 16 amino acids. The germline V gene has CDR1 DFQATT and CDR2 SNEGSKA (reference sequence). Between the trimmed V and J ends, which lost 6 bases and 3 bases, there was a span of 20 bases. In DNA, the CDR3 is TGCAGTGCCATAGAGTTTGGGGGCGCGCACACCGGGGAGCTGTTTTTT. Translation gives CSAIEFGGAHTGELFF.

This clonotype appeared a single time. V is TRBV5-1 and J is TRBJ2-7; 8 bases are shared with TRBD2. CDR1 is SGHRS, CDR2 YFSETQ, per germline. V gave up 1 base and J gave up 2 bases; unmatched junction bases: 8. This CDR3 is 16 amino acids long. CDR3 protein: CASSLSSGARTYEQYF. In DNA form, the CDR3 reads TGCGCCAGCAGCTTGAGTAGCGGGGCACGGACCTACGAGCAGTACTTC.

As for this clonotype: Given a much more abundant clone one base away, this may be a read error. The rearrangement links TRBV5-1 to TRBJ1-1, with D unclear. V was shortened by 4 bases and J by 1 base, with 8 bases between the two germline ends. Looked up from germline, CDR1 is SGHRS and CDR2 is YFSETQ. This CDR3 contains 13 residues. The CDR3 loop reads CASSQGRNTEAFF. CDR3 coding DNA: TGCGCCAGCAGCCAAGGCAGGAACACTGAAGCTTTCTTT.

Ten or more counts support this clonotype. The chain carries TRBV20-1 and TRBJ2-3; D might be TRBD1 (7 bases). Germline-derived CDR1 and CDR2 are DFQATT and SNEGSKA (reference sequence). The CDR3 is made up of 15 amino acids. The V end was cut by 2 bases, the J end by 5 bases, with 17 bases between. This chain's CDR3 is CSARTPQGGGDTQYF. Written as DNA, the CDR3 is TGCAGTGCTAGAACCCCCCAGGGGGGCGGAGATACGCAGTATTTT.

The genes are TRBV11-2 and TRBJ1-1; D is uncertain. The CDR3 covers 13 residues. Deletions cut 1 base from V and 3 bases from J, with 6 bases between. CDR1 and CDR2 from the germline V gene are SGHAT and FQNNGV. Here the CDR3 reads CASSLAQHTEAFF. CDR3 coding DNA: TGTGCCAGCAGCTTAGCGCAGCACACTGAAGCTTTCTTT.

The gene calls are TRBV6-5 and TRBJ1-6; D call uncertain. V was trimmed by 5 bases and J by 10 bases, leaving 15 bases between them. Germline V CDR1 and CDR2: MNHEY, SVGAGI. The CDR3 length is 14 residues. CDR3: CASSHNPSDSPLHF. The DNA for the CDR3 is TGTGCCAGCAGTCACAACCCTAGTGACTCACCCCTCCACTTT.

Remarks on this clonotype: The final CDR3 position lacks the conserved phenylalanine or tryptophan, pointing to a likely read error. The chain carries TRBV20-1 and TRBJ1-2, with D maybe TRBD1 (6 bases). Germline values: CDR1 DFQATT, CDR2 SNEGSKA (reference sequence). Trimming removed 2 bases at V and 4 bases at J, with 14 bases between. This CDR3 has 14 residues. The CDR3 nucleotides are TGCAGTGCTAGAAGGGCGGGGGGCAGCTATGGCTACACCATC. Protein sequence: CSARRAGGSYGYTI.

Points on this clonotype: A much larger clone is a single base away; this may be a read error. Lacking the conserved final phenylalanine or tryptophan, this CDR3 likely reflects a read error. This rearrangement joins TRBV4-1 to TRBJ2-7, with D possibly TRBD1 on 6 matching bases. V was shortened by 4 bases and J by 6 bases, with 13 bases between the two germline ends. This CDR3 contains 13 residues. In germline, CDR1 is MGHRA, CDR2 YSYEKL. Here the CDR3 reads CASSRGPAVEQYS. The CDR3 DNA is TGCGCCAGCAGCCGGGGGCCCGCAGTCGAGCAGTACTCC.

The rearrangement joins TRBV5-1 to TRBJ2-5; TRBD1 aligns across 7 bases. V trimming: 5 bases; J trimming: 14 bases; junction bases outside the gene matches: 9. The CDR3 length is 11 residues. CDR1 is SGHRS, CDR2 YFSETQ, per germline. CDR3 nucleotide sequence: TGCGCCAGCAGATCGGACAGGCGCCATTACTTC. Protein: CASRSDRRHYF.

In its sample, this clonotype was seen many times. The chain employs TRBV6-2 or TRBV6-3 and TRBJ1-2; no definite D call. The germline V gene encodes CDR1 MNHEY and CDR2 SVGEGT. The germline V and J ends were trimmed by 5 bases and 4 bases, with 5 bases remaining between them. This CDR3 contains 11 residues. CDR3 sequence (DNA): TGTGCCAGCAGTCCAGCCTATGGCTACACCTTC. This sequence encodes CASSPAYGYTF.

This clonotype was seen at least ten times. This sequence joins TRBV10-3 and TRBJ2-2, with D maybe TRBD2 (6 bases). V shed 4 bases and J shed 3 bases, with 12 bases lying between them. The germline V gene has CDR1 ENHRY and CDR2 SYGVKD. This CDR3 is 15 amino acids long. The CDR3 DNA sequence: TGTGCCATCAGTGCCGGGACTGGCTACACCGGGGAGCTGTTTTTT. This encodes CAISAGTGYTGELFF.

For this clonotype: One junction end does not reproduce the germline sequence, and a read error may be involved. The chain uses TRBV5-1 and TRBJ2-7, with D possibly TRBD2 on 5 matching bases. The CDR3 is made up of 15 amino acids. CDR1 is SGHRS and CDR2 is YFSETQ in the germline V gene. CDR3 residues: CASSLYETTSYEQYF. Written as DNA, the CDR3 is TGCGCCAGCAGCTTGTACGAGACTACCTCCTATGAGCAGTACTTC. Together with reference TRBV5-1 and TRBJ2-7, the CDR3 gives the full variable domain: KAGVTQTPRYLIKTRGQQVTLSCSPISGHRSVSWYQQTPGQGLQFLFEYFSETQRNKGNFPGRFSGRQFSNSRSEMNVSTLELGDSALYLCASSLYETTSYEQYFGPGTRLTVT.

This clonotype appeared a single time. No conserved phenylalanine or tryptophan is present at the end of the CDR3, so a read error is the likely explanation. Because the CDR3's place on the DNA is in doubt, the DNA is left out and the CDR3 is given as listed by TCRdb. The V gene is TRBV10-3, the J gene TRBJ1-2; the table's D call of TRBD1 was not tested on the DNA. The CDR3 adds up to 14 amino acids, both ends counted. The germline V gene has CDR1 ENHRY and CDR2 SYGVKD. CDR3 in amino acids: CAISESRRGDGYIL.

This clonotype was found a few times. Just one base apart from a much larger clone, this may be a read error. In DNA form, the CDR3 reads TGCAGTGCTAGCCAAATTACAGGGAACCATGGCTACACCTTC. Residues: CSASQITGNHGYTF. J is TRBJ1-2 and V is TRBV20-1, with D perhaps matching TRBD1 (6 bases). Germline V CDR1 and CDR2: DFQATT, SNEGSKA (reference sequence). Trimming removed 3 bases from V and 6 bases from J, with 17 bases in between. This CDR3 region has 14 residues.